The T cell receptor beta chain described here comes from a study of shared clonotypes between healthy human individuals. Clones were sequenced by immunoSEQ multiplex PCR, and TCRdb holds only the in-frame ones, with some missing. The sample lists roughly 2.1 million clones, just over 90% occurring once. Trimming removed 5 bases from V and 4 bases from J; junction bases left unmatched: 4. CDR3 size: 14 residues. Germline loops: CDR1 LNHDA, CDR2 SQIVND (reference sequence). It was CD45RO-negative cells, positively selected for CCR7, that made up naive CD8 cells, with terminally differentiated effector memory CD45RA+ cells excluded.

The J gene is TRBJ1-4, the V gene TRBV19; 7 bases match TRBD1. Sequencing was done on a sample of naive CD8+ T cells from PBMCs. This receptor was obtained from a man between 18 and 29 years old in good health. Some clones in this sample may be carry-over from other donors' samples. CDR3 loop: CASSPTGYNEKLFF. The CDR3 nucleotides are TGTGCCAGTAGTCCGACAGGGTATAATGAAAAACTGTTTTTT.